This passage covers 15 T cell receptor beta chains from one sample sequenced in a study of regulatory T cells in long-lasting Graves disease. Arm-PCR of CDR3 regions with iRepertoire HTBI primers generated TCR beta libraries. TCRdb itself ran the multiplex PCR reads through MiXCR, one entry per CDR3 protein. The sample records around 500,000 distinct CDR3 sequences, around 12% being singletons. Documented time point: newly diagnosed GD, antithyroid drugs for less than 3 months. Extracted PBMC RNA gave rise to the TCR library. This sample was also put to use in a study of T cells in Graves' hyperthyroidism and ophthalmopathy.

The sample here was peripheral blood mononuclear cells (PBMCs), taken at new diagnosis, from a patient treated with antithyroid drugs. The receptors shown here come from a young woman with Graves disease.

This clonotype was picked up many times. This chain joins TRBV7-2 and TRBJ2-5; D could derive from TRBD1 or TRBD2 (5 bases each). Trimming took 5 bases from V and 2 from J, leaving 15 bases between them. The CDR3 has 15 residues. Germline values: CDR1 SGHTA, CDR2 FQGNSA. The CDR3 here is CASSPFGTPQETQYF. DNA of the CDR3: TGTGCCAGCAGCCCCTTCGGGACGCCTCAAGAGACCCAGTACTTC. The whole variable domain, filled in from reference TRBV7-2 and TRBJ2-5, reads GAGVSQSPSNKVTEKGKDVELRCDPISGHTALYWYRQSLGQGLEFLIYFQGNSAPDKSGLPSDRFSAERTGGSVSTLTIQRTQQEDSAVYLCASSPFGTPQETQYFGPGTRLLVL.

This clonotype was detected many times. The V call is TRBV7-8, the J call TRBJ2-1; D gene uncertain. The CDR3 is 16 amino acids. Per germline, CDR1 SGHVS and CDR2 FQNEAQ. V lost 3 bases to trimming and J lost 0 bases, with 12 bases between them. This chain's CDR3 is CASSLTAHYSYNEQFF. CDR3 DNA: TGTGCCAGCAGCTTGACTGCTCATTACTCCTACAATGAGCAGTTCTTC.

This clonotype was observed many times. V is TRBV18 and J is TRBJ2-7; a possible D gene is TRBD1 (7 bases). The CDR3 spans 14 residues. CDR1 is KGHSH, CDR2 LQKENI, per germline. Trimming cost V 0 bases and J 3 bases, with 9 bases left between them. CDR3 protein: CASSPPQGGYEQYF. CDR3 sequence (DNA): TGTGCCAGCTCACCACCTCAGGGGGGCTACGAGCAGTACTTC.

This clonotype has at least ten counts. V is TRBV7-2 and J is TRBJ1-2; a possible D gene is TRBD1 (5 bases). Germline assignment: CDR1 SGHTA and CDR2 FQGNSA. The ends were cut back, 2 bases at V and 0 bases at J, with 16 bases in the middle. The CDR3 length is 17 residues. The CDR3 sequence: CASSLLYGGNANYGYTF. CDR3 in DNA: TGTGCCAGCAGCTTACTGTATGGGGGAAACGCTAACTATGGCTACACCTTC.

This chain joins TRBV12-3 or TRBV12-4 and TRBJ1-3; D not certain. The CDR3 sequence is 14 residues long. The V end was cut by 6 bases, the J end by 2 bases, with 11 bases between. CDR3 sequence: CASRPATAGNTIYF. CDR3 DNA sequence: TGTGCCAGCAGACCCGCAACCGCTGGAAACACCATATATTTT.

Comments on this clonotype: A far larger clone is one nucleotide away, so this likely arose from a read error. V usage is TRBV11-2 and J usage is TRBJ2-1, with D perhaps TRBD1 (6 bases). The CDR3 has 16 residues. Germline-derived CDR1 and CDR2 are SGHAT and FQNNGV. Trimming took off 5 bases at V and 10 bases at J, with 24 bases between the two ends. In nucleotides, the CDR3 is TGTGCCAGCAGCACCGCCCTCAGGACAGACTCCTACGAGCAGTTCTTC. Its protein is CASSTALRTDSYEQFF.

This clonotype came up many times. This sequence joins TRBV12-3 or TRBV12-4 and TRBJ2-3; 9 bases match TRBD2. The CDR3 has 16 amino acids. After removal of 3 bases from V and 8 bases from J, the junction contained 12 bases not matched to a gene. Written as DNA, the CDR3 is TGTGCCAGCAGTTTTTTCGGGACTAGCATTTACGGTACGCAGTATTTT. Amino acid sequence: CASSFFGTSIYGTQYF.

This clonotype showed up just a few times. CDR3 in DNA: TGTGCCTGGGAGGGACTATCCAACACCGGGGAGCTGTTTTTT. Protein: CAWEGLSNTGELFF. This rearrangement joins TRBV30 to TRBJ2-2; 7 nucleotides agree with TRBD2. V dropped 5 bases and J dropped 2; count of bases not matched to a gene: 5. Germline V CDR1 and CDR2: GTSNPN, SVGIG (reference sequence). This CDR3 has 14 residues.

The table lists this clonotype with many counts. The chain has TRBV7-3 and TRBJ2-2; possibly TRBD1 or TRBD2 for D (5 bases each). The CDR3 extends over 16 amino acids. CDR1 SGHTA and CDR2 FQGTGA come from the germline V gene. The ends were cut back, 4 bases at V and 3 bases at J, with 15 bases in the middle. For the CDR3, the DNA is TGTGCCAGCAGCTACACCGAGGGGCGCGACACCGGGGAGCTGTTTTTT. It encodes CASSYTEGRDTGELFF.

This clonotype was seen many times. This chain uses TRBV13 with TRBJ2-7; 9 positions agree with TRBD2. The V gene's germline CDR1 is PRHDT and CDR2 FYEKMQ (reference sequence). The CDR3 totals 16 residues. The ends lost 0 bases at V and 3 bases at J; junction bases unmatched: 6. The CDR3 is CASSLGTSGAFYEQYF. Written as DNA, the CDR3 is TGTGCCAGCAGCTTAGGGACTAGCGGCGCTTTCTACGAGCAGTACTTC.

The V and J genes are TRBV28 and TRBJ1-5; D unresolved. Germline V gives CDR1 MDHEN, CDR2 SYDVKM. The CDR3 contains 14 residues. V gave up 6 bases and J gave up 2 bases, with 11 bases separating them. The CDR3 sequence is CASSHDVGNQPQHF. The CDR3 region has the DNA TGTGCCAGCAGCCACGACGTGGGCAATCAGCCCCAGCATTTT.

This chain links TRBV20-1 with TRBJ2-2; 7 bases align to TRBD2. CDR1 is DFQATT and CDR2 is SNEGSKA in the germline V gene (reference sequence). J was trimmed by 4 bases and V by 0 bases; bases with no gene match: 8. CDR3 length: 16 amino acids. CDR3 sequence: CSARDLSGARTGELFF. CDR3 sequence (DNA): TGCAGTGCTAGAGATTTGAGCGGGGCTCGCACCGGGGAGCTGTTTTTT.

The chain combines TRBV14 with TRBJ2-1, with 11 bases fitting TRBD2. Germline V gene data show CDR1 as SGHDN and CDR2 as FVKESK. J gave up 8 bases and V 6 bases, and 9 bases lay outside the gene matches. This CDR3 comprises 15 residues. DNA of the CDR3: TGTGCCAGCAGTGCCACTAGCGGGAGATGGGATGAGCAGTTCTTC. It translates to CASSATSGRWDEQFF.

The rearrangement joins TRBV5-5 to TRBJ1-2; TRBD1 might be the D (5 bases). This CDR3 is 16 amino acids long. The V gene lost 0 bases and the J gene lost 0 bases, with 12 bases spanning the gap. Germline V gives CDR1 SGHKS, CDR2 YYEKEE (reference sequence). The CDR3 spells CASSLALGPANYGYTF. The DNA of the CDR3 is TGTGCCAGCAGCTTGGCACTGGGGCCTGCTAACTATGGCTACACCTTC.

This clonotype was seen ten or more times. The chain couples TRBV2 to TRBJ1-4; no clear D gene. Per the germline V gene, CDR1 is SNHLY and CDR2 is FYNNEI. The length of the CDR3 is 12 residues. V was pared by 4 bases and J by 7 bases, with 7 bases between. CDR3 coding DNA: TGTGCCAGCAGTGCCGAGGGTGAAAAACTGTTTTTT. Its translation: CASSAEGEKLFF.